What follows are 15 T cell receptor beta chains derived from one specimen sequenced in a study of shared clonotypes between healthy human individuals. The method was immunoSEQ multiplex PCR; TCRdb's version includes in-frame clones alone and lacks a portion of them. Among a few hundred thousand clones listed, roughly 97% were seen once. The source material was naive CD4+ T cells sorted from blood. As for subset: CD45RA+ positively selected. The receptors were gathered from a woman in her 30s in good health.

The chain links TRBV2 to TRBJ2-1; 12 nucleotides align to TRBD2. The length of the CDR3 is 13 residues. J lost 7 bases, V lost 9 bases, and 4 bases had no gene match. Germline CDR1 SNHLY, CDR2 FYNNEI. DNA for the CDR3: TGTGCCAGTGGACTAGCGGGACTAAATGAGCAGTTCTTC. Amino acid sequence: CASGLAGLNEQFF.

The chain recombines TRBV6-5 with TRBJ2-5, with D uncertain. CDR1 and CDR2 from the germline V gene are MNHEY and SVGAGI. The length of the CDR3 is 11 residues. Trimming stripped 7 bases from V and 1 base from J, with 4 bases between. The CDR3 nucleotides are TGTGCCAGCATTGGCCAAGAGACCCAGTACTTC. Its protein product is CASIGQETQYF.

CDR3 DNA: TGTGCCAGCAGCGGGACAGGGCTTTATGGCTACACCTTC. Its translation: CASSGTGLYGYTF. The chain has TRBV7-6 and TRBJ1-2; 9 bases map to TRBD1. The CDR3 has 13 residues. The germline CDR1 and CDR2 sequences are SGHVS and FNYEAQ. V lost 5 bases, J lost 5 bases, and 3 bases stayed unmatched.

V and J are TRBV5-1 and TRBJ2-2; 12 nucleotides line up with TRBD2. There are 16 residues in the CDR3. V trimming: 4 bases; J trimming: 4 bases; junction bases outside the gene matches: 5. The germline V gene encodes CDR1 SGHRS and CDR2 YFSETQ. The CDR3 is CASSPGGLAGTGELFF. For the CDR3, the DNA is TGCGCCAGCAGCCCTGGGGGACTAGCGGGCACCGGGGAGCTGTTTTTT.

V gene TRBV4-1 combines with J gene TRBJ2-3; D may be TRBD2 (6 bases). The CDR3 runs 17 residues. Trimming took off 2 bases at V and 0 bases at J, with 15 bases between the two ends. Germline V gives CDR1 MGHRA, CDR2 YSYEKL. DNA for the CDR3: TGCGCCAGCAGCCAACTGAAGGGAGGCATAAGCACAGATACGCAGTATTTT. Protein product: CASSQLKGGISTDTQYF.

The chain has TRBV6-5 and TRBJ1-3; D is ambiguous. The CDR3 totals 14 residues. Germline V gene lookup returns CDR1 MNHEY and CDR2 SVGAGI. Deletions cut 6 bases from V and 0 bases from J, with 9 bases between. CDR3: CASRDDFSGNTIYF. The CDR3 DNA reads TGTGCCAGCAGAGACGACTTCTCTGGAAACACCATATATTTT.

DNA for the CDR3: TGCAGTGCCACCCGCAGGGAGACCCAGTACTTC. Translating it yields CSATRRETQYF. The genes are TRBV20-1 and TRBJ2-5; unclear D gene. Trimming pared 6 bases from V and 5 bases from J, leaving 10 bases between. Germline CDR1 DFQATT, CDR2 SNEGSKA (reference sequence). The CDR3 totals 11 residues.

The V call is TRBV6-5, the J call TRBJ1-1; TRBD1 matches 9 bases. V was clipped by 3 bases and J by 4 bases; unmatched bases: 6. The germline V gene has CDR1 MNHEY and CDR2 SVGAGI. The CDR3 has 15 residues. The CDR3 sequence is CASSYYPTGGTEAFF. CDR3 DNA sequence: TGTGCCAGCAGTTATTATCCGACAGGGGGCACTGAAGCTTTCTTT.

The V and J genes are TRBV28 and TRBJ1-3, with D uncertain. The CDR3 has 14 residues. Trimming took 3 bases from V and 7 from J, leaving 13 bases between them. From germline, CDR1 is MDHEN and CDR2 SYDVKM. The CDR3 spells CASSLTSPRNTIYF. As DNA, the CDR3 is TGTGCCAGCAGTTTGACGTCCCCCCGGAACACCATATATTTT.

The chain employs TRBV19 and TRBJ1-2, with D possibly being TRBD1 (5 bases). Trimming cost V 3 bases and J 8 bases, with 13 bases left between them. The CDR3 is 13 amino acids. The germline V gene has CDR1 LNHDA and CDR2 SQIVND (reference sequence). The CDR3: CASSIQGVGGYTF. DNA for the CDR3: TGTGCCAGTAGTATCCAGGGCGTCGGCGGCTACACCTTC.

CDR3 protein: CASGGQNTEAFF. Written as DNA, the CDR3 is TGTGCCAGCGGGGGACAGAACACTGAAGCTTTCTTT. The chain carries TRBV6-1 and TRBJ1-1; D perhaps matches TRBD1 (6 bases). V was clipped by 8 bases and J by 1 base, with 8 bases between them. This CDR3 contains 12 residues. CDR1 is MNHNS and CDR2 is SASEGT in the germline V gene.

The chain combines TRBV27 with TRBJ2-5; tentative D call: TRBD2 (5 bases). The length of the CDR3 is 15 residues. With 7 bases removed from V and 1 base from J, the gap between germline ends came to 16 bases. The V gene's germline CDR1 is MNHEY and CDR2 SMNVEV (reference sequence). The CDR3 loop reads CASKPILGGQETQYF. As DNA, the CDR3 is TGTGCCAGCAAACCCATACTAGGAGGCCAAGAGACCCAGTACTTC.

CDR3 nucleotide sequence: TGTGCCAGCAGTCCCCTAGCATTTCAAGAGACCCAGTACTTC. Its protein product is CASSPLAFQETQYF. The chain recombines TRBV6-6 with TRBJ2-5, with D maybe TRBD2 (5 bases). The CDR3 has 14 residues. The germline CDR1 and CDR2 sequences are MNHNY and SVGAGI (reference sequence). V dropped 5 bases and J dropped 2 bases, with 12 bases sitting between them.

The gene calls are TRBV10-1 and TRBJ2-1; the D gene is possibly TRBD2 (5 bases). The CDR3 covers 16 residues. The V gene's germline CDR1 is WNHNN and CDR2 SYGVQD (reference sequence). The ends were cut back, 0 bases at V and 2 bases at J, with 11 bases in the middle. The CDR3, as DNA: TGCGCCAGCAGTGAGTCCGGGCTAGCCCCCTACAATGAGCAGTTCTTC. It yields the protein CASSESGLAPYNEQFF.

In this sample, this clone turned up once. This chain joins TRBV30 and TRBJ1-6; 9 bases align to TRBD1. Germline CDR1 is GTSNPN and CDR2 is SVGIG (reference sequence). V gave up 1 base and J gave up 7 bases; unmatched junction bases: 5. This CDR3 has 15 residues. CDR3 coding DNA: TGTGCCTGGAGTGGTAGGGACAGGGTAAATTCACCCCTCCACTTT. Amino acid sequence: CAWSGRDRVNSPLHF.